What follows are 30 T cell receptor beta chains derived from one specimen sequenced in a study of T cell responses to AZD1222 COVID-19 vaccine (dated by TCRdb to about 2021). Read against the paper, the sample's time point label means: baseline before first vaccination. Libraries were made using the immunoSEQ multiplex PCR assay. TCRdb limited this immuneACCESS table to in-frame rearrangements with V and J called. A share of clones is missing; checked studies link under half to unresolved V genes, and the rest is unexplained. Recorded for this sample are 150,000 to 200,000 clones; roughly nine tenths of them occurred a single time. The ten largest clones represent about 6.9% of the sample. The sample in question was peripheral blood, obtained on day 0 of AZD1222 vaccination. The receptors shown here come from an adult in good health.

J is TRBJ1-4 and V is TRBV18, with D possibly being TRBD1 (5 bases). The CDR3 sequence is 16 residues long. Trimming took 0 bases from V and 0 from J, leaving 8 bases between them. Germline V gives CDR1 KGHSH, CDR2 LQKENI. The CDR3 nucleotides are TGTGCCAGCTCACCACCTCGGGGGGCAACTAATGAAAAACTGTTTTTT. Its translation: CASSPPRGATNEKLFF.

This clone appeared once. The chain couples TRBV3-1 (or the pseudogene TRBV3-2) to TRBJ1-3; D call uncertain. The CDR3 has 18 amino acids. V was shortened by 0 bases and J by 0 bases, with 15 bases between the two germline ends. Germline V gene lookup returns CDR1 LGHDT and CDR2 YNNKEL (reference sequence). The CDR3 coding sequence is TGTGCCAGCAGCCAAGAAATCCAAACCTTCATCTCTGGAAACACCATATATTTT. Its protein product is CASSQEIQTFISGNTIYF.

The chain employs TRBV6-2 or TRBV6-3 and TRBJ1-2, with D maybe TRBD1 (6 bases). Germline V gene data show CDR1 as MNHEY and CDR2 as SVGEGT. The CDR3 consists of 18 residues. V was shortened by 6 bases and J by 1 base, with 24 bases between the two germline ends. This CDR3 reads CASSPVLTRGFDNYGYTF. Written as DNA, the CDR3 is TGTGCCAGCAGCCCTGTGCTGACCAGGGGTTTTGATAACTATGGCTACACCTTC.

This clone is medium-sized. V usage is TRBV6-4 and J usage is TRBJ2-3, with TRBD2 identical over 10 bases. Germline lookup yields CDR1 MRHNA and CDR2 SNTAGT. The CDR3 runs to 15 residues. V dropped 0 bases and J dropped 4; count of bases not matched to a gene: 1. In DNA form, the CDR3 reads TGTGCCAGCAGTGACTCAGCGGGGGGGCCAGATACGCAGTATTTT. Translation: CASSDSAGGPDTQYF.

V and J are TRBV11-2 and TRBJ2-3; 14 bases line up with TRBD2. The germline CDR1 and CDR2 sequences are SGHAT and FQNNGV. V dropped 5 bases and J dropped 7; count of bases not matched to a gene: 5. The CDR3 extends over 15 amino acids. The DNA of the CDR3 is TGTGCCAGCAGCATCGGACTAGCGGGGGGTAATACGCAGTATTTT. Protein sequence: CASSIGLAGGNTQYF.

The rearrangement uses TRBV4-2 and TRBJ1-4; tentatively, D is TRBD1 (6 bases). V gave up 0 bases and J gave up 5 bases, with 19 bases separating them. CDR1 is LGHNA, CDR2 YNFKEQ, per germline. The CDR3 has 18 amino acids. CDR3 in DNA: TGTGCCAGCAGCCAAGATCACGGCAGAGGGGGGAAGAATGAAAAACTGTTTTTT. This encodes CASSQDHGRGGKNEKLFF.

Note on this clone: Mismatch with germline at one junction end may stem from a read error. CDR3 bases: TGTGCCAGCAGCCGGACAGGGTACGAGCAGTGCTTC. Residues: CASSRTGYEQCF. V is TRBV2 and J is TRBJ2-7; 8 bases match TRBD1. Germline CDR1 SNHLY, CDR2 FYNNEI. This CDR3 comprises 12 residues.

The J gene is TRBJ2-2, the V gene TRBV4-2; no clear D gene. CDR3 length: 16 residues. Germline CDR1 LGHNA, CDR2 YNFKEQ. V gave up 0 bases and J gave up 5 bases, with 13 bases separating them. CDR3 amino acids: CASSQDRNSWTGELFF. The CDR3 coding sequence is TGTGCCAGCAGCCAAGATCGGAACAGTTGGACCGGGGAGCTGTTTTTT.

This rearrangement joins TRBV18 to TRBJ2-2; a possible D gene is TRBD1 (6 bases). The germline CDR1 and CDR2 sequences are KGHSH and LQKENI. Trimming cost V 2 bases and J 5 bases, with 9 bases left between them. CDR3 length equals 14 residues. The CDR3 DNA follows: TGTGCCAGCTCACCAAATACAGGGACCGGGGAGCTGTTTTTT. Its translation: CASSPNTGTGELFF. Complete variable domain (other parts from reference TRBV18 and TRBJ2-2): NAGVMQNPRHLVRRRGQEARLRCSPMKGHSHVYWYRQLPEEGLKFMVYLQKENIIDESGMPKERFSAEFPKEGPSILRIQQVVRGDSAAYFCASSPNTGTGELFFGEGSRLTVL.

The CDR3 DNA follows: TGTGCCAGCTCACCACCGGGACAGGGCATTCTTTCTATCAATGAGCAGTTCTTC. This encodes CASSPPGQGILSINEQFF. This chain connects TRBV18 to TRBJ2-1; TRBD1 matches at 9 bases. The CDR3 is made up of 18 amino acids. CDR1 and CDR2 from the germline V gene are KGHSH and LQKENI. After removal of 0 bases from V and 6 bases from J, the junction contained 12 bases not matched to a gene.

The chain couples TRBV7-9 to TRBJ2-1; tentatively, D is TRBD1 (6 bases). Per the germline V gene, CDR1 is SEHNR and CDR2 is FQNEAQ (reference sequence). V lost 5 bases and J lost 0, with 14 bases in between. The CDR3 totals 16 residues. CDR3 nucleotide sequence: TGTGCCAGCAGCCCCCGACAGGCAAGCTCCTACAATGAGCAGTTCTTC. Amino acids: CASSPRQASSYNEQFF.

The chain employs TRBV19 and TRBJ1-5; tentative D call: TRBD1 (5 bases). Germline V gene lookup returns CDR1 LNHDA and CDR2 SQIVND (reference sequence). Trimming cost V 2 bases and J 1 base, with 9 bases left between them. This CDR3 has 15 residues. CDR3 loop: CASSIRGPSNQPQHF. The CDR3 DNA reads TGTGCCAGTAGTATACGGGGACCAAGCAATCAGCCCCAGCATTTT.

The rearrangement joins TRBV4-3 to TRBJ2-5; 8 bases agree with TRBD1. This CDR3 is 16 amino acids long. The V segment lost 1 base and the J segment 4 bases; nucleotides outside the gene matches: 8. CDR1 is LGHNA and CDR2 is YSLEER in the germline V gene. CDR3 coding DNA: TGCGCCAGCAGCCAAGGTTCTTCGACAGGGGCAGAGACCCAGTACTTC. Translated: CASSQGSSTGAETQYF.

The chain has TRBV11-3 and TRBJ2-1, with a weak D call TRBD2 (7 bases). Germline-derived CDR1 and CDR2 are SGHNT and YENEEA. Deletions cut 5 bases from V and 6 bases from J, with 17 bases between. This CDR3 region has 15 residues. CDR3: CASSPGRGAGNEQFF. CDR3 sequence (DNA): TGTGCCAGCAGCCCAGGGAGGGGGGCCGGCAATGAGCAGTTCTTC.

The V and J genes are TRBV19 and TRBJ2-6; the match to TRBD2 covers 7 bases. Unmatched junction bases numbered 9, after V lost 7 bases and J lost 0 bases. This CDR3 spans 17 amino acids. Germline lookup yields CDR1 LNHDA and CDR2 SQIVND (reference sequence). The CDR3 region has the DNA TGTGCCAGTATCCCAGCGGGATGGAACTCTGGGGCCAACGTCCTGACTTTC. Residues: CASIPAGWNSGANVLTF.

The chain joins TRBV2 to TRBJ2-7; the D is unclear. The length of the CDR3 is 17 residues. The germline gives CDR1 SNHLY, CDR2 FYNNEI. Trimming took 0 bases from V and 4 from J, leaving 19 bases between them. The CDR3 protein is CASSEAQSGTRLYEQYV. CDR3 coding DNA: TGTGCCAGCAGTGAAGCGCAGTCAGGAACCCGCCTATACGAGCAGTACGTC.

This chain connects TRBV6-5 to TRBJ2-1; 8 nucleotides align to TRBD1. There are 14 residues in the CDR3. V shed 4 bases and J 4 bases; nucleotides not matched to a gene: 3. Germline CDR1 and CDR2: MNHEY and SVGAGI. CDR3 DNA: TGTGCCAGCAGTTTGGGACAGGTTTACAATGAGCAGTTCTTC. Protein sequence: CASSLGQVYNEQFF.

V gene TRBV24-1 combines with J gene TRBJ2-5, with 16 bases that match TRBD2. The CDR3 totals 17 residues. Trimming cost V 3 bases and J 1 base; bases outside gene matches: 1. The V gene's germline CDR1 is KGHDR and CDR2 SFDVKD. The CDR3, as DNA: TGTGCCACCAGTGATGGGACTAGCGGGGGGGTCCAAGAGACCCAGTACTTC. Residues: CATSDGTSGGVQETQYF.

This clone showed up just once. The rearrangement joins TRBV3-1 (or the pseudogene TRBV3-2) to TRBJ1-1, with unresolved D. The CDR3 covers 11 residues. Germline V gene data show CDR1 as LGHDT and CDR2 as YNNKEL (reference sequence). Trimming stripped 1 base from V and 11 bases from J, with 8 bases between. The CDR3 DNA follows: TGTGCCAGCAGCCAAGGCGGGGAGGCTTTCTTT. Translating it yields CASSQGGEAFF.

The V and J genes are TRBV3-1 (or the pseudogene TRBV3-2) and TRBJ2-1; no clear D. The V end was cut by 1 base, the J end by 0 bases, with 10 bases between. The CDR3 totals 16 residues. The germline CDR1 and CDR2 sequences are LGHDT and YNNKEL (reference sequence). CDR3 coding DNA: TGTGCCAGCAGCCAAGGAGGCCCCAGCTCCTACAATGAGCAGTTCTTC. As protein: CASSQGGPSSYNEQFF.

The chain employs TRBV25-1 and TRBJ2-2, with D hard to call. CDR3 size: 13 residues. Deletions cut 6 bases from V and 4 bases from J, with 9 bases between. The germline V gene encodes CDR1 MGHDK and CDR2 SYGVNS. The CDR3 coding sequence is TGTGCCAGCAGCAAGGTGCCCACCGGGGAGCTGTTTTTT. It codes for CASSKVPTGELFF.

The chain uses TRBV7-8 and TRBJ2-7; 10 bases align to TRBD2. The length of the CDR3 is 17 residues. The trim removed 1 base at V and 0 bases at J, leaving 6 bases unmatched. The germline gives CDR1 SGHVS, CDR2 FQNEAQ. The CDR3 bases are TGTGCCAGCAGCTTAGGGGCGGGACTAGCGAACTCCTACGAGCAGTACTTC. This codes for CASSLGAGLANSYEQYF.

This rearrangement joins TRBV27 to TRBJ2-7; unclear D gene. Germline V gene data show CDR1 as MNHEY and CDR2 as SMNVEV (reference sequence). V was shortened by 0 bases and J by 3 bases, with 9 bases between the two germline ends. CDR3 length: 14 residues. CDR3: CASSLSAYDYEQYF. As DNA, the CDR3 is TGTGCCAGCAGTTTATCCGCGTACGACTACGAGCAGTACTTC.

This chain uses TRBV5-1 with TRBJ2-7, with 7 bases fitting TRBD2. Unmatched junction bases numbered 4, after V lost 1 base and J lost 0 bases. Germline assignment: CDR1 SGHRS and CDR2 YFSETQ. The length of the CDR3 is 15 residues. The CDR3 loop reads CASSLFGGSSYEQYV. The CDR3 nucleotides are TGCGCCAGCAGCTTGTTTGGCGGGAGCTCCTACGAGCAGTACGTC.

V and J are TRBV2 and TRBJ2-7; 7 bases are a match to TRBD1. Germline lookup yields CDR1 SNHLY and CDR2 FYNNEI. J lost 0 bases, V lost 6 bases, and 2 bases had no gene match. The CDR3 length is 13 residues. The CDR3 DNA is TGTGCCAGCAGCCGGGACAGCTCCTACGAGCAGTACTTC. Its protein is CASSRDSSYEQYF.

The rearrangement joins TRBV4-1 to TRBJ1-5, with D hard to call. V dropped 0 bases and J dropped 1 base, with 13 bases sitting between them. Germline V gene data show CDR1 as MGHRA and CDR2 as YSYEKL. The CDR3 totals 17 residues. The CDR3 sequence: CASSQDRGSKSNQPQHF. The CDR3 DNA reads TGCGCCAGCAGCCAAGACCGAGGCTCGAAAAGCAATCAGCCCCAGCATTTT.

There are a few counts of this clone. The chain links TRBV18 to TRBJ2-7; 11 nucleotides agree with TRBD1. This CDR3 is 14 amino acids long. The junction had 9 bases not matched to a gene; V was cut back by 3 bases and J by 11 bases. Germline values: CDR1 KGHSH, CDR2 LQKENI. The CDR3 protein is CASSPLSGQGGKYF. CDR3 sequence (DNA): TGTGCCAGCTCACCCCTATCGGGACAGGGGGGGAAGTACTTC.

The chain is built from TRBV4-2 and TRBJ2-1; D perhaps matches TRBD1 (5 bases). The CDR3 consists of 16 residues. Trimming removed 0 bases from V and 3 bases from J, with 12 bases in between. Germline loops: CDR1 LGHNA, CDR2 YNFKEQ. The CDR3 coding sequence is TGTGCCAGCAGCCAAGAGGGGCAGGCAGACTACAATGAGCAGTTCTTC. Translation gives CASSQEGQADYNEQFF.

Here the CDR3 DNA reads TGTGCCAGCAGTGAAGAGGGCAGAGCTACAGATACGCAGTATTTT. This gives the protein CASSEEGRATDTQYF. This chain connects TRBV2 to TRBJ2-3; D ambiguous. The length of the CDR3 is 15 residues. V lost 1 base to trimming and J lost 3 bases, with 11 bases between them. CDR1 is SNHLY, CDR2 FYNNEI, per germline.

Written as DNA, the CDR3 is TGTGCCAGCACGGGACAGCTCCTTTCGAACGAGCAGTACTTC. Amino acids: CASTGQLLSNEQYF. The rearrangement uses TRBV28 and TRBJ2-7; TRBD1 aligns across 7 bases. CDR1 and CDR2 from the germline V gene are MDHEN and SYDVKM. J was trimmed by 5 bases and V by 7 bases; bases with no gene match: 11. The CDR3 length is 14 residues.